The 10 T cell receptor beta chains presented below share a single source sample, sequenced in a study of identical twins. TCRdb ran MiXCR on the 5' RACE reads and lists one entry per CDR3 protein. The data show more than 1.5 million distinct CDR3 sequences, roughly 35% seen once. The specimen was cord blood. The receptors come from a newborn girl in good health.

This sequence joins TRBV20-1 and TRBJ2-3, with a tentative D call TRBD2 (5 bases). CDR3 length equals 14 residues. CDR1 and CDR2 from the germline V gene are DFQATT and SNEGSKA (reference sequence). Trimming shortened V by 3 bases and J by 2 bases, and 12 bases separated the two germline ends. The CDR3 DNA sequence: TGCAGTGCTAGTTTAGGCCTAGCCACAGATACGCAGTATTTT. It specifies CSASLGLATDTQYF.

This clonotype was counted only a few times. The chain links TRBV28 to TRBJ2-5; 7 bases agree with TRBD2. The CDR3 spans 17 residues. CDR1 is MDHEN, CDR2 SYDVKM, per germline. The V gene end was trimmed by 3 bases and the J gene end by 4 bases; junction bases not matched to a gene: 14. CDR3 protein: CASSFDFAGVSGETQYF. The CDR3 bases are TGTGCCAGCAGTTTTGATTTCGCGGGAGTTTCGGGAGAGACCCAGTACTTC. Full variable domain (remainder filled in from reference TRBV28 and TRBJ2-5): DVKVTQSSRYLVKRTGEKVFLECVQDMDHENMFWYRQDPGLGLRLIYFSYDVKMKEKGDIPEGYSVSREKKERFSLILESASTNQTSMYLCASSFDFAGVSGETQYFGPGTRLLVL.

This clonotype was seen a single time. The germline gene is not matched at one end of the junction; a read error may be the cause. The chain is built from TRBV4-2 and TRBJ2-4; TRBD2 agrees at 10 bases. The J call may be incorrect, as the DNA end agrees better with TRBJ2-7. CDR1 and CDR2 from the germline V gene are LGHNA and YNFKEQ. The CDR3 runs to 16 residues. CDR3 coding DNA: TGTGCCGGCAGCCAAGAAGGGACTAGCGCGGACTACGAGCAGTACTTC. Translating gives CAGSQEGTSADYEQYF.

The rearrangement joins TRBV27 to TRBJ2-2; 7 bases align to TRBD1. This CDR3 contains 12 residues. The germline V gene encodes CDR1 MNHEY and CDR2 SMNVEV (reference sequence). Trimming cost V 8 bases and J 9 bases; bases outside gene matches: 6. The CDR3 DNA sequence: TGTGCCAGCTCGGACAGGTGGCGGGAGCTGTTTTTT. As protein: CASSDRWRELFF.

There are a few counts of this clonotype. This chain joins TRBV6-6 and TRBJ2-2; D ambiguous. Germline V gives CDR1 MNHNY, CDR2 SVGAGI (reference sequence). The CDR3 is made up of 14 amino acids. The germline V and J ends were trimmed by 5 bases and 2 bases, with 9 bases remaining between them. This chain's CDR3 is CASSRQFNTGELFF. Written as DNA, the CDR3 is TGTGCCAGCAGTCGCCAGTTCAACACCGGGGAGCTGTTTTTT.

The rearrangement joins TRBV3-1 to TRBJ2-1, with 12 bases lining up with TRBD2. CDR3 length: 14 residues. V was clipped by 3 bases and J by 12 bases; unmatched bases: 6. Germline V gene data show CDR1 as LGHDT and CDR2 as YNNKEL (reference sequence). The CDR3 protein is CASSQTSGRGGQFF. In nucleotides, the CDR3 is TGTGCCAGCAGCCAGACTAGCGGGAGAGGTGGGCAGTTCTTC.

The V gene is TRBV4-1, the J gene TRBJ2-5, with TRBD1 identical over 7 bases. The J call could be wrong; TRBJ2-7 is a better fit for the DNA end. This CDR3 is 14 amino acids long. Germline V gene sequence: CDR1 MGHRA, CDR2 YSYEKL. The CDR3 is CASSQPTGSHEQYF. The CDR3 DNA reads TGCGCCAGCAGCCAACCGACAGGGTCACACGAGCAGTACTTC.

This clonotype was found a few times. CDR3 sequence reads: CASSQLTSPYNEQFF. In DNA, the CDR3 is TGTGCCAGCAGCCAGCTGACCTCGCCCTACAATGAGCAGTTCTTC. The chain combines TRBV3-1 with TRBJ2-1; D uncertain. Germline CDR1 is LGHDT and CDR2 is YNNKEL (reference sequence). The CDR3 covers 15 residues. Trimming removed 3 bases from V and 2 bases from J, with 11 bases in between.

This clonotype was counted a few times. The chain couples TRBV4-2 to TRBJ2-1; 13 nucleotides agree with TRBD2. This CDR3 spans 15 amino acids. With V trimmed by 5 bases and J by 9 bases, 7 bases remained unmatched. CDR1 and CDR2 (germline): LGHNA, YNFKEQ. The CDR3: CASSTGLAGDGEQFF. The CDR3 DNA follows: TGTGCCAGCAGCACTGGACTAGCGGGAGATGGTGAGCAGTTCTTC.

The CDR3 protein is CASSLWRGQPQHF. The CDR3 coding sequence is TGTGCCAGCAGTTTATGGCGGGGTCAGCCCCAGCATTTT. The rearrangement uses TRBV28 and TRBJ1-5, with D unclear. The CDR3 covers 13 residues. Trimming stripped 0 bases from V and 6 bases from J, with 6 bases between. The germline gives CDR1 MDHEN, CDR2 SYDVKM.